Listed below are T cell receptor beta chains from one sample, sequenced in a study of blood T cell repertoires in COVID-19. Assay used: immunoSEQ multiplex PCR; TCRdb lists only in-frame clones, some missing. Here the sample spans about 99,000 clones, approximately 88% being singletons. Sequenced material: peripheral blood. These receptors originate from a human donor in a cohort sampled during active COVID-19. The CDR3 runs from the conserved cysteine through the conserved F or W. The D gene is left open where the match is weak. For some rows the clone size is stated as once, few or many, or as a class when expanded; others skip it.

DNA,CDR3,length,D,V,J,size
TGTGCCAGCAGCTTAGGCCTACGGGGTACTGAGCAGTTCTTC,CASSLGLRGTEQFF,14,NA,TRBV13,TRBJ2-1,few
TGTGCCAGCAGCTCACCGGGACAGGTTAATGAAAAACTGTTTTTT,CASSSPGQVNEKLFF,15,TRBD1,TRBV7-9,TRBJ1-4,NA
TGTGCTAGTGGCCGGGATGAATATGGCTACACCTTC,CASGRDEYGYTF,12,NA,TRBV12-5,TRBJ1-2,NA
TGTGCCACCAGCAGAGATCGGGATAACCAGAGGGAGACCCAGTACTTC,CATSRDRDNQRETQYF,16,NA,TRBV15,TRBJ2-5,NA
TGTGCCAGCAGCCAGCTAACCGGGGGCTACACCTTC,CASSQLTGGYTF,12,NA,TRBV14,TRBJ1-2,NA
TGTGCCAGCAGTTACTCGACAGCGTCCTATGGCTACACCTTC,CASSYSTASYGYTF,14,NA,TRBV6-5,TRBJ1-2,NA
TGCAGCGTTGGGGTAACCGGGACAGGGGGTGGAGAGCAGTACTTC,CSVGVTGTGGGEQYF,15,TRBD1,TRBV29-1,TRBJ2-7,NA
TGCAGCGTCGCAGGGGGTAACACTGAAGCTTTCTTT,CSVAGGNTEAFF,12,TRBD1,TRBV29-1,TRBJ1-1,NA
TGCGCCAGCAGCGCGGCGGGAGGGGGATACAATGAGCAGTTCTTC,CASSAAGGGYNEQFF,15,TRBD2,TRBV5-1,TRBJ2-1,NA
TGTGCCAGCGTACGATTCTATGGGACAGGCGGGGTGAACACTGAAGCTTTCTTT,CASVRFYGTGGVNTEAFF,18,TRBD1,TRBV27,TRBJ1-1,NA
TGTGCCAGCAGCTTAGAACAGGAGAGACTGTTTTTT,CASSLEQERLFF,12,NA,TRBV7-9,TRBJ1-4,few
TGTGCCACCAGCAGAGATGGGCAGAGCCCTAACTATGGCTACACCTTC,CATSRDGQSPNYGYTF,16,NA,TRBV15,TRBJ1-2,NA
TGTGCCAGCAGTGACGGGGTAGCGGGGGGCCCTCGAAGCTCCTACGAGCAGTACTTC,CASSDGVAGGPRSSYEQYF,19,TRBD2,TRBV6-4,TRBJ2-7,NA
TGTGCCAGCAGCCAAGAGGGCGGGGGCTCTAAGGCTTTCTTT,CASSQEGGGSKAFF,14,NA,TRBV14,TRBJ1-1,NA
TGTGCCAGCAGCTTCCGGGGGAATTCACCCCTCCACTTT,CASSFRGNSPLHF,13,NA,TRBV3-1/TRBV3-2,TRBJ1-6,NA
TGTGCCAGCTCAACAGGGACAGGGGAAGGAGAGACCCAGTACTTC,CASSTGTGEGETQYF,15,TRBD1,TRBV18,TRBJ2-5,NA
TGTGCCAGCAGCCAAAGCACAGATACGCAGTATTTT,CASSQSTDTQYF,12,NA,TRBV7-9,TRBJ2-3,NA
TGTGCCAGCAGTTTCGGTCTAGCGGAGTTCACAGATACGCAGTATTTT,CASSFGLAEFTDTQYF,16,TRBD2,TRBV28,TRBJ2-3,NA
TGTGCCAGCAGCCCAGGACGGGACAGGGTTGTAAAGACTGAAGCTTTCTTT,CASSPGRDRVVKTEAFF,17,TRBD1,TRBV14,TRBJ1-1,NA
TGTGCCAGCAGCTCCAGACGGACAGGCAACAATCAGCCCCAGCATTTT,CASSSRRTGNNQPQHF,16,TRBD1,TRBV5-5,TRBJ1-5,NA
TGTGCCAGCAGCCTAGACAGGGAAAGGACTGAAGCTTTCTTT,CASSLDRERTEAFF,14,TRBD1,TRBV11-3,TRBJ1-1,once
TGTGCCAGCAGTTATGGGCGGGGGACGGTAACGGATACGCAGTATTTT,CASSYGRGTVTDTQYF,16,TRBD2,TRBV6-6,TRBJ2-3,NA
TGCAGCGTTGATCCGGCTTACGGGGAGAACACTGAAGCTTTCTTT,CSVDPAYGENTEAFF,15,NA,TRBV29-1,TRBJ1-1,NA
TGCGCCAGCAGCCCTAAGGGAGGTGGGGCCAACGTCCTGACTTTC,CASSPKGGGANVLTF,15,NA,TRBV5-1,TRBJ2-6,once
TGTGCCTGGCAGCGGGGAGGGGACACTGAAGCTTTCTTT,CAWQRGGDTEAFF,13,NA,TRBV30,TRBJ1-1,NA
TGTGCCAGCAGAAGGACTAGCGGGGCCTCCTACGAGCAGTACTTC,CASRRTSGASYEQYF,15,TRBD2,TRBV28,TRBJ2-7,NA
TGTGCCACCGAAGTTCGGGGGGCGGCCGAGCAGTACTTC,CATEVRGAAEQYF,13,NA,TRBV11-3,TRBJ2-7,NA
TGTGCCAGCAGCCAAGATAAAAGAGGAGACGAGCAGTACTTC,CASSQDKRGDEQYF,14,NA,TRBV3-1/TRBV3-2,TRBJ2-7,once
TGTGCCAGCAGCTCAGCCCGACAGGGCCAGAATGAAAAACTGTTTTTT,CASSSARQGQNEKLFF,16,TRBD1,TRBV5-6,TRBJ1-4,NA
TGCGCCAGCAGCTTGGCGAGCGTCGGGGGTAACTATGGCTACACCTTC,CASSLASVGGNYGYTF,16,NA,TRBV5-1,TRBJ1-2,NA
TGTGCCAGCAGCCAAGCTTTTATGGGACAGGGGTCGCGGTCCAGCTACGAGCAGTACTTC,CASSQAFMGQGSRSSYEQYF,20,TRBD1,TRBV3-1/TRBV3-2,TRBJ2-7,NA
TGTGCCAGCAGCCAAGGTAGCGGGGGCCTAGGGGAGCAGTTCTTC,CASSQGSGGLGEQFF,15,TRBD2,TRBV4-2,TRBJ2-1,NA
TGTGCCAGTAGTATAGGGACGGGAACCTACGAGCAGTACTTC,CASSIGTGTYEQYF,14,NA,TRBV19,TRBJ2-7,few
TGTGCCAGCAGTTTATGGACAGGGGCGCATAATTCACCCCTCCACTTT,CASSLWTGAHNSPLHF,16,TRBD1,TRBV28,TRBJ1-6,NA
TGTGCTAGTGGTCCCTCAGGGGCAGATACGCAGTATTTT,CASGPSGADTQYF,13,NA,TRBV12-5,TRBJ2-3,NA
TGCGCCAGCAGAAGCTCTAGCACAGATACGCAGTATTTT,CASRSSSTDTQYF,13,NA,TRBV5-1,TRBJ2-3,NA
TGTGCCAGCAGCCCTCCCGTCGGGGAGCTGTTTTTT,CASSPPVGELFF,12,NA,TRBV7-9,TRBJ2-2,NA